These 29 T cell receptor beta chains were sequenced from one sample in a study of CD8+CD57+ T cells in acquired aplastic anemia. It was genomic DNA that served as the template for profiling TCR beta VDJ and CDR3. TCRdb ran MiXCR on the reads and lists one entry per CDR3 protein. The sample consists of some 160,000 distinct CDR3 sequences, about 48% of them appearing once. Individuals selected for sequencing had exhibited CD8+CD57+ cell expansion on flow cytometry. Sample: sorted CD4+, CD8+, or CD8+CD57+ T cells (not recorded which) from PBMCs. The source is a human donor with aplastic anemia.

Comments on this clonotype: One end of the junction is discordant with germline, which a read error may explain. Here the CDR3 DNA reads TGTGCCAGCACTGAAATAGTCGACACTGAAGCTTTCTTT. Residues: CASTEIVDTEAFF. The chain links TRBV2 to TRBJ1-1; D is unclear. There are 13 residues in the CDR3. Germline V gene data show CDR1 as SNHLY and CDR2 as FYNNEI.

This clonotype was counted many times. The chain couples TRBV4-3 to TRBJ2-2, with D tentatively TRBD1 or TRBD2 (5 bases each). V lost 2 bases and J lost 3, with 10 bases in between. Germline-derived CDR1 and CDR2 are LGHNA and YSLEER. The CDR3 is made up of 15 amino acids. The DNA of the CDR3 is TGCGCCAGCAGCCAACACCAGGGAGACACCGGGGAGCTGTTTTTT. It translates to CASSQHQGDTGELFF.

The chain is built from TRBV11-2 and TRBJ2-3, with 8 nucleotides matching TRBD2. V shed 8 bases, J shed 6 bases, and the junction held 13 bases outside the gene matches. This CDR3 is built from 15 residues. Germline assignment: CDR1 SGHAT and CDR2 FQNNGV. In DNA, the CDR3 is TGTGCCAGCGCCCGAGGGGCGGGAGGATCGGATACGCAGTATTTT. Its translation is CASARGAGGSDTQYF.

The rearrangement links TRBV6-2 or TRBV6-3 to TRBJ2-3; 7 bases are a match to TRBD2. V trimming: 2 bases; J trimming: 0 bases; junction bases outside the gene matches: 14. The CDR3 length is 19 residues. Per the germline V gene, CDR1 is MNHEY and CDR2 is SVGEGT. CDR3 residues: CASSYPPAGSGVSTDTQYF. In DNA form, the CDR3 reads TGTGCCAGCAGTTACCCCCCGGCGGGCAGCGGGGTTAGCACAGATACGCAGTATTTT.

Comments on this clonotype: No conserved phenylalanine or tryptophan is present at the end of the CDR3, so a read error is the likely explanation. The CDR3 protein is CASSLDYGTASYNSPLHL. The DNA of the CDR3 is TGTGCCAGCAGTTTGGACTACGGGACGGCATCCTATAATTCACCCCTCCACCTT. V usage is TRBV12-3 or TRBV12-4 and J usage is TRBJ1-6, with a weak D call TRBD1 (5 bases). V lost 3 bases, J lost 1 base, and 16 bases lay in between. CDR3 length equals 18 residues.

Notes on this clonotype: Its ends do not fully match the called genes, so a read error is possible. The chain recombines TRBV2 with TRBJ2-3, with 7 nucleotides matching TRBD1. Germline CDR1 and CDR2: SNHLY and FYNNEI. The CDR3 has 16 residues. CDR3: CASSQSSTGMTDTQYF. In nucleotides, the CDR3 is TGCGCCAGCAGCCAATCCTCGACAGGGATGACAGATACGCAGTATTTT.

CDR3 nucleotide sequence: TGTGCCATCAGTGCTTCGGACCCGAGCTCCTACGAGCAGTACTTC. This encodes CAISASDPSSYEQYF. V and J are TRBV10-3 and TRBJ2-7; D not resolved. V lost 4 bases to trimming and J lost 0 bases, with 13 bases between them. This CDR3 spans 15 amino acids. Germline CDR1 is ENHRY and CDR2 is SYGVKD.

This clonotype was detected a few times. The J gene is TRBJ2-5, the V gene TRBV20-1; 9 bases align to TRBD2. Trimming cost V 3 bases and J 3 bases; bases outside gene matches: 5. Germline lookup yields CDR1 DFQATT and CDR2 SNEGSKA (reference sequence). The CDR3 sequence is 14 residues long. The CDR3 spells CSASRLAEKETQYF. The CDR3 DNA follows: TGCAGTGCTAGTAGACTAGCGGAAAAAGAGACCCAGTACTTC.

The chain recombines TRBV7-9 with TRBJ1-2; a weak D match, TRBD1 (5 bases). Germline loops: CDR1 SEHNR, CDR2 FQNEAQ (reference sequence). The CDR3 spans 15 residues. Trimming left V 2 bases short and J 8 bases short, with 18 bases between. CDR3 in DNA: TGTGCCAGCAGCTTAACGTCGGGGGGGAGAAGGGGCTACACCTTC. As protein: CASSLTSGGRRGYTF.

The V gene is TRBV6-2 or TRBV6-3, the J gene TRBJ2-2, with D possibly being TRBD1 (5 bases). There are 14 residues in the CDR3. Germline V gene data show CDR1 as MNHEY and CDR2 as SVGEGT. V lost 5 bases to trimming and J lost 9 bases, with 16 bases between them. CDR3 bases: TGTGCCAGCAGTCACAGCCCCCAGGGTTGGGAGCTGTTTTTT. It specifies CASSHSPQGWELFF.

The V gene is TRBV15, the J gene TRBJ2-1; 7 nucleotides agree with TRBD2. Germline assignment: CDR1 LNHNV and CDR2 YYDKDF (reference sequence). The CDR3 is made up of 17 amino acids. J lost 2 bases, V lost 0 bases, and 7 bases had no gene match. The CDR3 DNA reads TGTGCCACCAGCAGAGATCGGAGCGGGATTACCTACAATGAGCAGTTCTTC. Protein product: CATSRDRSGITYNEQFF.

This clonotype has more than one count but fewer than ten. The V gene is TRBV15, the J gene TRBJ1-1; possibly TRBD1 for D (5 bases). Germline CDR1 is LNHNV and CDR2 is YYDKDF (reference sequence). The CDR3 runs 15 residues. With 0 bases removed from V and 5 bases from J, the gap between germline ends came to 13 bases. The CDR3 DNA is TGTGCCACCAGCAGAGAAAGGGCAGGGTTGACTGAAGCTTTCTTT. Protein sequence: CATSRERAGLTEAFF.

The chain links TRBV2 to TRBJ2-2; D unresolved. CDR1 is SNHLY, CDR2 FYNNEI, per germline. This CDR3 region has 14 residues. The ends were cut back, 0 bases at V and 4 bases at J, with 6 bases in the middle. CDR3 sequence (DNA): TGTGCCAGCAGTGAAGCGCGTTTCACCGGGGAGCTGTTTTTT. Its protein product is CASSEARFTGELFF. Complete variable domain (other parts from reference TRBV2 and TRBJ2-2): EPEVTQTPSHQVTQMGQEVILRCVPISNHLYFYWYRQILGQKVEFLVSFYNNEISEKSEIFDDQFSVERPDGSNFTLKIRSTKLEDSAMYFCASSEARFTGELFFGEGSRLTVL.

This sequence joins TRBV9 and TRBJ2-5, with 10 bases identical to TRBD2. The CDR3 runs to 15 residues. Per the germline V gene, CDR1 is SGDLS and CDR2 is YYNGEE. The V and J ends lost 2 bases and 5 bases, in that order; junction bases with no gene match: 6. The CDR3 loop reads CASSVSGSGGETQYF. The CDR3 DNA reads as TGTGCCAGCAGCGTGTCGGGTAGCGGGGGGGAGACCCAGTACTTC.

This clonotype has only a few counts. This sequence joins TRBV9 and TRBJ1-2; 7 bases match TRBD1. V shed 2 bases, J shed 7 bases, and the junction held 5 bases outside the gene matches. The CDR3 is made up of 13 amino acids. Germline CDR1 and CDR2: SGDLS and YYNGEE. The CDR3 DNA reads TGTGCCAGCAGCGTGGGGACAGAAGGTGGCTACACCTTC. Amino acids: CASSVGTEGGYTF.

This clonotype was seen more than once but under ten times. V is TRBV18 and J is TRBJ2-7, with D possibly called TRBD1 or TRBD2 (5 bases each). CDR3 length: 15 residues. Trimming stripped 3 bases from V and 2 bases from J, with 14 bases between. Germline V gene data show CDR1 as KGHSH and CDR2 as LQKENI. Here the CDR3 DNA reads TGTGCCAGCTCACCTTTAGGGACGGGAACCTACGAGCAGTACTTC. Protein: CASSPLGTGTYEQYF.

The gene calls are TRBV19 and TRBJ1-2; the D gene is possibly TRBD1 (5 bases). The ends were cut back, 8 bases at V and 2 bases at J, with 18 bases in the middle. The germline gives CDR1 LNHDA, CDR2 SQIVND (reference sequence). The CDR3 length is 15 residues. The CDR3 DNA reads TGTGCCAGTGGGCTCAAGGGGTGGGCAAACTATGGCTACACCTTC. It yields the protein CASGLKGWANYGYTF.

The CDR3 loop is CSVDQGGRPNEQFF. The CDR3 DNA follows: TGCAGCGTTGATCAGGGAGGGCGCCCGAATGAGCAGTTCTTC. The chain couples TRBV29-1 to TRBJ2-1, with TRBD2 identical over 7 bases. This CDR3 comprises 14 residues. V trimming: 3 bases; J trimming: 7 bases; junction bases outside the gene matches: 9. Germline V gene sequence: CDR1 SQVTM, CDR2 ANQGSEA.

This clonotype came up once. The chain has TRBV24-1 and TRBJ2-5, with a tentative D call TRBD1 (5 bases). The V gene's germline CDR1 is KGHDR and CDR2 SFDVKD. This CDR3 contains 14 residues. V lost 5 bases and J 3 bases, leaving 12 bases between the germline ends. The chain's CDR3 is CATSVAGAEETQYF. DNA of the CDR3: TGTGCCACCAGTGTCGCTGGGGCAGAAGAGACCCAGTACTTC.

The rearrangement links TRBV20-1 to TRBJ2-1, with TRBD2 matching over 11 bases. The germline V gene encodes CDR1 DFQATT and CDR2 SNEGSKA (reference sequence). With 3 bases clipped from V and 4 bases from J, the junction kept 17 bases outside the gene matches. There are 19 residues in the CDR3. For the CDR3, the DNA is TGCAGTGCTAGCGGGTCGGTCCCGACTAGCGGGATTGTTTACAATGAGCAGTTCTTC. Translating gives CSASGSVPTSGIVYNEQFF.

This clonotype was detected only a few times. An end of the junction does not agree with germline; a read error may underlie this. This rearrangement joins TRBV7-9 to TRBJ1-1, with D maybe TRBD1 (5 bases). This CDR3 region has 14 residues. Germline values: CDR1 SEHNR, CDR2 FQNEAQ (reference sequence). The CDR3 here is CASSLLSSGTEAFF. CDR3 nucleotide sequence: TGTGCCAGCAGCTTGTTATCCAGCGGGACTGAGGCTTTCTTT.

On this clonotype itself: A read error is likely, as this CDR3 ends without the conserved phenylalanine or tryptophan. The chain combines TRBV10-3 with TRBJ2-7, with D maybe TRBD2 (5 bases). This CDR3 has 15 residues. The V end was cut by 0 bases, the J end by 2 bases, with 11 bases between. Germline V gene lookup returns CDR1 ENHRY and CDR2 SYGVKD. CDR3 sequence reads: CAISESLGSPYEQYS. Written as DNA, the CDR3 is TGTGCCATCAGTGAGTCGCTGGGGAGCCCCTACGAGCAGTACTCC.

The chain couples TRBV2 to TRBJ2-7; weak D call: TRBD2 (7 bases). The V and J ends lost 7 bases and 5 bases respectively, with 18 bases between them. There are 14 residues in the CDR3. Germline V lookup: CDR1 SNHLY, CDR2 FYNNEI. CDR3 region: CASKSPDSGNEQYF. The CDR3 bases are TGTGCCAGCAAAAGCCCGGACAGCGGGAACGAGCAGTACTTC.

In its sample, this clonotype was seen many times. This chain uses TRBV29-1 with TRBJ2-7; D remains ambiguous. The germline V gene encodes CDR1 SQVTM and CDR2 ANQGSEA. Deletions cut 7 bases from V and 2 bases from J, with 9 bases between. The CDR3 extends over 11 amino acids. The CDR3 is CSGTGTYEQYF. The DNA for the CDR3 is TGCAGCGGGACGGGCACCTACGAGCAGTACTTC.

The rearrangement links TRBV13 to TRBJ2-7; no firm D call. This CDR3 region has 12 residues. V gave up 2 bases and J gave up 6 bases, with 8 bases separating them. Germline V gene lookup returns CDR1 PRHDT and CDR2 FYEKMQ (reference sequence). The CDR3: CASSLPKGEQYF. CDR3 in DNA: TGTGCCAGCAGCTTACCCAAGGGCGAGCAGTACTTC.

This clonotype was seen more than once but under ten times. The chain combines TRBV6-5 with TRBJ1-2; unclear D gene. The V end lost 1 base, the J end lost 6 bases, and 12 bases lay between the germline ends. This CDR3 has 14 residues. CDR1 is MNHEY and CDR2 is SVGAGI in the germline V gene. The CDR3 loop reads CASSYLGSGDGYTF. The CDR3 DNA sequence: TGTGCCAGCAGTTACTTGGGTAGCGGCGATGGCTACACCTTC.

The V gene is TRBV30, the J gene TRBJ2-1; 7 bases fit TRBD1. From germline, CDR1 is GTSNPN and CDR2 SVGIG (reference sequence). There are 13 residues in the CDR3. V trimming: 4 bases; J trimming: 5 bases; junction bases outside the gene matches: 5. The CDR3 DNA sequence: TGTGCCTGGACCCGGGACAGTCACAATGAGCAGTTCTTC. Translating gives CAWTRDSHNEQFF.

With respect to this clonotype: A much larger clone is a single base away; this may be a read error. The J gene is TRBJ2-1, the V gene TRBV25-1; D is undetermined. The germline gives CDR1 MGHDK, CDR2 SYGVNS. The CDR3 is 13 residues long. This CDR3 reads CASSDDTVLGQLF. The CDR3, as DNA: TGTGCCAGCAGTGATGATACGGTACTTGGGCAGCTCTTC. Drawing the rest from reference TRBV25-1 and TRBJ2-1, the complete variable domain is EADIYQTPRYLVIGTGKKITLECSQTMGHDKMYWYQQDPGMELHLIHYSYGVNSTEKGDLSSESTVSRIRTEHFPLTLESARPSHTSQYLCASSDDTVLGQLFGPGTRLTVL.

Concerning this clonotype: It is likely a read error, because the conserved phenylalanine at the end of the CDR3 is missing. The J gene is TRBJ2-7, the V gene TRBV9, with 7 bases lining up with TRBD1. The length of the CDR3 is 17 residues. V lost 3 bases, J lost 1 base, and 13 bases stayed unmatched. The germline gives CDR1 SGDLS, CDR2 YYNGEE. DNA for the CDR3: TGTGCCAGCAGCGCGCCAGCCGGACAGGCGAATTCCTACGAGCAGTACTCC. Translated, it gives CASSAPAGQANSYEQYS.